These 21 T cell receptor beta chains were sequenced from one sample in a study of breast tumors, draining lymph nodes, adjacent tissues. TCRdb re-called the multiplex PCR reads with MiXCR, one entry per CDR3 protein. The table records about 230,000 distinct CDR3 sequences, 32% of them present only once. Breast cancer patients provided tissue from their axillary draining lymph nodes. Sequenced sample: axillary lymph node tissue. These receptors all stem from a female donor with breast cancer. Some clones in this sample may be carry-over from other donors' samples.

This clonotype was recorded at least ten times. The chain is built from TRBV29-1 and TRBJ2-6; tentative D call: TRBD1 (5 bases). The V gene's germline CDR1 is SQVTM and CDR2 ANQGSEA. The CDR3 spans 16 residues. Trimming removed 3 bases at V and 0 bases at J, with 12 bases between. The CDR3 loop reads CSVDSGIYSGANVLTF. The CDR3 DNA reads TGCAGCGTTGATTCAGGGATCTACTCTGGGGCCAACGTCCTGACTTTC.

To note about this clonotype: A much larger clone is a single base away; this may be a read error. V usage is TRBV20-1 and J usage is TRBJ2-5, with 11 bases lining up with TRBD1. Per germline, CDR1 DFQATT and CDR2 SNEGSKA (reference sequence). The length of the CDR3 is 12 residues. The CDR3 DNA sequence: TGCAGTGCGAGGACAGGGGGCGAGACCCCGTACTTC. Its protein is CSARTGGETPYF.

J is TRBJ2-5 and V is TRBV2; tentatively, D is TRBD1 (5 bases). This CDR3 has 15 amino acids. Germline assignment: CDR1 SNHLY and CDR2 FYNNEI. V dropped 1 base and J dropped 5 bases, with 14 bases sitting between them. The CDR3 loop is CASSEDQGRGETQYF. CDR3 coding DNA: TGTGCCAGCAGTGAAGACCAGGGCCGTGGGGAGACCCAGTACTTC.

This clonotype occurred many times. The genes are TRBV28 and TRBJ1-6; D is ambiguous. Germline CDR1 and CDR2: MDHEN and SYDVKM. Trimming cost V 7 bases and J 3 bases, with 7 bases left between them. The CDR3 runs to 13 residues. The CDR3 region has the DNA TGTGCCAGCAAAACGGTCTATAATTCACCCCTCCACTTT. Translating it yields CASKTVYNSPLHF.

This clonotype was counted ten times or more. This chain links TRBV9 with TRBJ2-2, with TRBD1 matching 8 bases. This CDR3 has 16 residues. J gave up 0 bases and V 5 bases, and 6 bases lay outside the gene matches. Per germline, CDR1 SGDLS and CDR2 YYNGEE. The DNA of the CDR3 is TGTGCCAGCAGGGGCGGACAGGGACCGAACACCGGGGAGCTGTTTTTT. Encoded protein: CASRGGQGPNTGELFF. The full variable domain, with the rest looked up from reference TRBV9 and TRBJ2-2, is DSGVTQTPKHLITATGQRVTLRCSPRSGDLSVYWYQQSLDQGLQFLIQYYNGEERAKGNILERFSAQQFPDLHSELNLSSLELGDSALYFCASRGGQGPNTGELFFGEGSRLTVL.

This clonotype was counted at least ten times. Compared with germline, one end of the junction differs, possibly owing to a read error. This chain connects TRBV14 to TRBJ2-5; 8 bases agree with TRBD2. The CDR3 covers 14 residues. Germline loops: CDR1 SGHDN, CDR2 FVKESK. The CDR3 DNA is TGTGCCAGCAGCCAAGAATCGGGACTAGAGAGCCAGTCCTTC. Protein: CASSQESGLESQSF.

This clonotype was detected only a few times. The rearrangement uses TRBV12-3 or TRBV12-4 and TRBJ1-1; D is unresolved. Between the trimmed V and J ends, which lost 4 bases and 3 bases, there was a span of 9 bases. This CDR3 region has 13 residues. This CDR3 is CASSSGHYTEAFF. In DNA form, the CDR3 reads TGTGCCAGCAGTTCCGGGCACTACACTGAAGCTTTCTTT.

Concerning this clonotype: Given a much more abundant clone one base away, this may be a read error. This chain joins TRBV30 and TRBJ1-2, with D perhaps TRBD1 (5 bases). Per the germline V gene, CDR1 is GTSNPN and CDR2 is SVGIG (reference sequence). Trimming left V 5 bases short and J 8 bases short, with 15 bases between. This CDR3 spans 12 amino acids. DNA of the CDR3: TGTGCCTGGGGTAGGCAGGGTTACGGCTACACCTTC. This gives the protein CAWGRQGYGYTF.

The chain uses TRBV6-2 or TRBV6-3 and TRBJ2-4, with D possibly TRBD1 on 6 matching bases. Germline V gene data show CDR1 as MNHEY and CDR2 as SVGEGT. Between the trimmed V and J ends, which lost 7 bases and 0 bases, there was a span of 13 bases. The CDR3 spans 15 residues. The CDR3 spells CASNVGTIAKNIQYF. In DNA, the CDR3 is TGTGCCAGCAACGTCGGGACAATAGCCAAAAACATTCAGTACTTC.

This clonotype turned up a few times. The chain links TRBV27 to TRBJ2-3; D is possibly TRBD2 (6 bases). Germline values: CDR1 MNHEY, CDR2 SMNVEV (reference sequence). The CDR3 extends over 13 amino acids. Trimming cost V 10 bases and J 0 bases, with 11 bases left between them. The CDR3 DNA reads as TGTGCCATACGGCGGGGAAGCACAGATACGCAGTATTTT. Amino acids: CAIRRGSTDTQYF.

This clonotype showed up many times. The chain carries TRBV18 and TRBJ2-7; either TRBD1 or TRBD2 may fit D (5 bases each). V lost 6 bases to trimming and J lost 6 bases, with 12 bases between them. The CDR3 consists of 12 residues. Germline assignment: CDR1 KGHSH and CDR2 LQKENI. Written as DNA, the CDR3 is TGTGCCAGCTCCCGTCCAGGGACCGAGCAGTACTTC. This encodes CASSRPGTEQYF.

This clonotype was counted between two and nine times. The chain employs TRBV19 and TRBJ2-1, with TRBD1 identical over 9 bases. V trimming: 4 bases; J trimming: 4 bases; junction bases outside the gene matches: 5. There are 15 residues in the CDR3. The germline gives CDR1 LNHDA, CDR2 SQIVND (reference sequence). CDR3 amino acids: CASSTGQGTYNEQFF. DNA for the CDR3: TGTGCCAGTAGTACCGGACAGGGGACATACAATGAGCAGTTCTTC. The full variable domain, completed using reference TRBV19 and TRBJ2-1, is DGGITQSPKYLFRKEGQNVTLSCEQNLNHDAMYWYRQDPGQGLRLIYYSQIVNDFQKGDIAEGYSVSREKKESFPLTVTSAQKNPTAFYLCASSTGQGTYNEQFFGPGTRLTVL.

To note about this clonotype: The CDR3 does not end in the conserved phenylalanine or tryptophan, so this is likely a read error. The chain joins TRBV30 to TRBJ1-2; the D is unclear. Trimming took off 0 bases at V and 4 bases at J, with 15 bases between the two ends. CDR3 size: 15 residues. Germline loops: CDR1 GTSNPN, CDR2 SVGIG (reference sequence). CDR3 sequence (DNA): TGTGCCTGGAGTGTAGAGTTTTCCGGATCCTATGGCTACACCTCC. Amino acid sequence: CAWSVEFSGSYGYTS.

With regard to this clonotype: This likely comes from a read error, as the CDR3 has no conserved phenylalanine or tryptophan at its end. The CDR3 region is CASSSSGRDITQYL. In DNA form, the CDR3 reads TGCGCCAGCAGTTCTAGCGGGAGGGACATTACGCAGTATCTT. The chain uses TRBV7-6 and TRBJ2-3; TRBD2 matches 12 bases. From germline, CDR1 is SGHVS and CDR2 FNYEAQ. CDR3 length equals 14 residues.

There are many counts of this clonotype. This chain links TRBV6-4 with TRBJ1-4; no reliable D call. V lost 6 bases and J 0 bases, leaving 11 bases between the germline ends. Germline assignment: CDR1 MRHNA and CDR2 SNTAGT. This CDR3 has 15 amino acids. The CDR3 loop reads CASRRDDSTNEKLFF. The CDR3 nucleotides are TGTGCCAGCAGACGCGACGACTCAACTAATGAAAAACTGTTTTTT.

This clonotype was found many times. The chain couples TRBV7-2 to TRBJ2-7; tentative D call: TRBD2 (6 bases). This CDR3 region has 15 residues. The V gene's germline CDR1 is SGHTA and CDR2 FQGNSA. Trimming took 5 bases from V and 0 from J, leaving 14 bases between them. CDR3 sequence reads: CASSTRAGSSYEQYF. In nucleotides, the CDR3 is TGTGCCAGCAGCACCCGGGCGGGAAGCTCCTACGAGCAGTACTTC. Complete variable domain (other parts from reference TRBV7-2 and TRBJ2-7): GAGVSQSPSNKVTEKGKDVELRCDPISGHTALYWYRQSLGQGLEFLIYFQGNSAPDKSGLPSDRFSAERTGGSVSTLTIQRTQQEDSAVYLCASSTRAGSSYEQYFGPGTRLTVT.

The CDR3 nucleotides read TGCAGTGCTAGCCCGCTGACAGGGGAAGCGGACACTGAAGCTTTCTTT. Encoded protein: CSASPLTGEADTEAFF. The rearrangement uses TRBV20-1 and TRBJ1-1, with 8 bases identical to TRBD1. Germline V gives CDR1 DFQATT, CDR2 SNEGSKA (reference sequence). The trim removed 3 bases at V and 3 bases at J, leaving 12 bases unmatched. This CDR3 has 16 residues.

This clonotype was counted ten times or more. J is TRBJ2-3 and V is TRBV9, with D maybe TRBD2 (5 bases). This CDR3 region has 15 residues. Trimming cost V 0 bases and J 2 bases, with 10 bases left between them. The germline gives CDR1 SGDLS, CDR2 YYNGEE. CDR3 residues: CASSVDQRDTDTQYF. The DNA for the CDR3 is TGTGCCAGCAGCGTAGACCAGAGGGACACAGATACGCAGTATTTT. The complete variable domain, with remaining parts taken from reference TRBV9 and TRBJ2-3, reads DSGVTQTPKHLITATGQRVTLRCSPRSGDLSVYWYQQSLDQGLQFLIQYYNGEERAKGNILERFSAQQFPDLHSELNLSSLELGDSALYFCASSVDQRDTDTQYFGPGTRLTVL.

This clonotype has ten or more counts. V usage is TRBV19 and J usage is TRBJ1-6; TRBD1 agrees at 9 bases. The J segment lost 7 bases and the V segment lost 8 bases, leaving 3 bases of the junction unmatched. Germline CDR1 LNHDA, CDR2 SQIVND (reference sequence). This CDR3 has 13 residues. The CDR3 is CASGTGQNSPLHF. In DNA, the CDR3 is TGTGCCAGTGGGACAGGGCAGAATTCACCCCTCCACTTT.

This clonotype was recorded many times. This chain joins TRBV28 and TRBJ2-7, with TRBD1 matching 8 bases. The V gene end was trimmed by 8 bases and the J gene end by 2 bases; junction bases not matched to a gene: 8. The CDR3 runs 14 residues. Germline V lookup: CDR1 MDHEN, CDR2 SYDVKM. CDR3 in amino acids: CASLPQGAPYEQYF. The CDR3 DNA sequence: TGTGCCAGCCTCCCTCAGGGGGCGCCCTACGAGCAGTACTTC. The whole variable domain, remainder taken from reference TRBV28 and TRBJ2-7, is DVKVTQSSRYLVKRTGEKVFLECVQDMDHENMFWYRQDPGLGLRLIYFSYDVKMKEKGDIPEGYSVSREKKERFSLILESASTNQTSMYLCASLPQGAPYEQYFGPGTRLTVT.

This clonotype was detected ten times or more. An end of the junction does not agree with germline; a read error may underlie this. This rearrangement joins TRBV5-1 to TRBJ2-5; D gene unclear. CDR1 is SGHRS and CDR2 is YFSETQ in the germline V gene. There are 12 residues in the CDR3. DNA of the CDR3: TGCGCCAGCAGCTTTAACCAAGAGACCCACTACTTC. It is translated as CASSFNQETHYF.